The 26 T cell receptor beta chains given below trace back to one sample, sequenced in a study of T cells in Graves' hyperthyroidism and ophthalmopathy (dated by TCRdb to about 2019). Receptor amplification or capture employed multiplex PCR. The instrument given in TCRdb is Illumina HiSeq 2000. TCR beta CDR3 regions were amplified from RNA transcripts. The TCR CDR3 was subjected to a first round of RT-PCR using the HTBI primer set and the Qiagen OneStep RT-PCR kit. The public reads were run again by TCRdb, first through fastp at Q25 and then through MiXCR, and only productive beta chains were kept. A single entry per CDR3 protein holds the most common genes and DNA from its merged rows. The sample has about 560,000 distinct CDR3 sequences on record, just over 45% of them singletons. The ten largest clonotypes hold roughly 8.2% of the sample. Material: peripheral blood or thyroid tissue (not recorded which). The receptors here all came from a woman between 18 and 30 years old with Graves' hyperthyroidism. Donor details come from another sample of the same person, matched by shared clones.

This chain uses TRBV7-9 with TRBJ1-1; 7 positions match TRBD1. Germline V lookup: CDR1 SEHNR, CDR2 FQNEAQ (reference sequence). Losses at the gene ends were 5 bases for V and 5 bases for J; bases not matched to a gene: 20. This CDR3 contains 18 residues. The DNA for the CDR3 is TGTGCCAGCAGCCCGCAGAGGAGGGGGCGTTTGGAAGAAACTGAAGCTTTCTTT. Its translation is CASSPQRRGRLEETEAFF. The variable domain in full, completed from reference TRBV7-9 and TRBJ1-1, reads DTGVSQNPRHKITKRGQNVTFRCDPISEHNRLYWYRQTLGQGPEFLTYFQNEAQLEKSRLLSDRFSAERPKGSFSTLEIQRTEQGDSAMYLCASSPQRRGRLEETEAFFGQGTRLTVV.

This clonotype has at least ten counts. V gene TRBV29-1 combines with J gene TRBJ2-7, with 7 bases fitting TRBD1. CDR1 and CDR2 from the germline V gene are SQVTM and ANQGSEA. CDR3 length equals 12 residues. V trimming: 5 bases; J trimming: 7 bases; junction bases outside the gene matches: 8. The CDR3: CSVRAGGNEQYF. CDR3 nucleotides: TGCAGCGTTAGGGCAGGGGGTAATGAGCAGTACTTC.

This clonotype was picked up one time. This chain links TRBV7-6 with TRBJ2-7; 9 bases fit TRBD1. Germline trimming cut 5 bases from V and 3 bases from J; bases unmatched to any gene: 5. This CDR3 comprises 14 residues. Per the germline V gene, CDR1 is SGHVS and CDR2 is FNYEAQ. The CDR3 loop is CASSVRTGDYEQYF. CDR3 sequence (DNA): TGTGCCAGCAGCGTAAGGACAGGGGACTACGAGCAGTACTTC.

This clonotype showed up many times. The rearrangement joins TRBV25-1 to TRBJ2-3; 8 bases align to TRBD1. Germline CDR1 and CDR2: MGHDK and SYGVNS. This CDR3 is built from 13 residues. With 10 bases clipped from V and 0 bases from J, the junction kept 3 bases outside the gene matches. The CDR3 DNA reads as TGTGCCACCTGGGACAGGAGCACAGATACGCAGTATTTT. Residues: CATWDRSTDTQYF. Full variable domain (rest looked up from reference TRBV25-1 and TRBJ2-3): EADIYQTPRYLVIGTGKKITLECSQTMGHDKMYWYQQDPGMELHLIHYSYGVNSTEKGDLSSESTVSRIRTEHFPLTLESARPSHTSQYLCATWDRSTDTQYFGPGTRLTVL.

Comments on this clonotype: Since no conserved phenylalanine or tryptophan closes the CDR3, a read error is the likely cause. The DNA is omitted, as the CDR3 cannot be located on it reliably, and the CDR3 follows TCRdb's listing. The CDR3 here is CASSLARSGTNT. This rearrangement joins TRBV5-1 to TRBJ1-3. With termini counted, the CDR3 has 12 amino acids. Germline loops: CDR1 SGHRS, CDR2 YFSETQ.

This clonotype was seen a handful of times. The chain couples TRBV3-1 to TRBJ1-2, with D unclear. This CDR3 is built from 15 residues. V was trimmed by 0 bases and J by 4 bases, leaving 12 bases between them. Germline CDR1 is LGHDT and CDR2 is YNNKEL (reference sequence). The CDR3 is CASSQDVGRSYGYTF. CDR3 DNA: TGTGCCAGCAGCCAAGATGTAGGACGGAGCTATGGCTACACCTTC.

This clonotype appeared once. The chain carries TRBV2 and TRBJ2-7; D possibly uses TRBD1 or TRBD2 (5 bases each). Per germline, CDR1 SNHLY and CDR2 FYNNEI. The CDR3 spans 15 residues. The germline V and J ends were trimmed by 4 bases and 1 base, with 14 bases remaining between them. The DNA of the CDR3 is TGTGCCAGCAGTGCGGACGGGGCTAGTTCCTACGAGCAGTACTTC. Its translation: CASSADGASSYEQYF.

This clonotype was seen ten or more times. This rearrangement joins TRBV9 to TRBJ1-2; 11 bases fit TRBD1. V dropped 1 base and J dropped 8; count of bases not matched to a gene: 4. The CDR3 has 14 amino acids. Per the germline V gene, CDR1 is SGDLS and CDR2 is YYNGEE. The CDR3 region is CASSVIGTGGGYTF. The CDR3 bases are TGTGCCAGCAGCGTAATCGGGACAGGGGGAGGCTACACCTTC.

This clonotype came up a few times. The chain couples TRBV7-9 to TRBJ2-2, with D perhaps matching TRBD1 (5 bases). The CDR3 spans 15 residues. Trimming removed 5 bases from V and 1 base from J, with 11 bases in between. Germline CDR1 is SEHNR and CDR2 is FQNEAQ (reference sequence). Here the CDR3 reads CASSPTARNTGELFF. Written as DNA, the CDR3 is TGTGCCAGCAGCCCGACAGCCCGGAACACCGGGGAGCTGTTTTTT.

This chain links TRBV20-1 with TRBJ1-6; no clear D gene. There are 15 residues in the CDR3. From germline, CDR1 is DFQATT and CDR2 SNEGSKA (reference sequence). V was shortened by 6 bases and J by 8 bases, with 20 bases between the two germline ends. In nucleotides, the CDR3 is TGCAGTGCCCACGTAAGCGGGTGGTTAGATTCACCCCTCCACTTT. Protein: CSAHVSGWLDSPLHF.

Details on this clonotype: A much larger clone lies a single base off, so this may be a read error. V is TRBV10-3 and J is TRBJ1-1; D is uncertain. CDR3 size: 12 residues. The V end lost 6 bases, the J end lost 4 bases, and 9 bases lay between the germline ends. Germline CDR1 ENHRY, CDR2 SYGVKD. The DNA of the CDR3 is TGTGCCATCAGCCCTACGACCACTGAAGCTTTCTTT. Protein sequence: CAISPTTTEAFF.

The chain recombines TRBV25-1 with TRBJ1-2, with 7 positions matching TRBD1. This CDR3 contains 14 residues. The ends lost 4 bases at V and 6 bases at J; junction bases unmatched: 8. Germline CDR1 and CDR2: MGHDK and SYGVNS. The CDR3 protein is CASSVPGQNNGYTF. The CDR3 DNA is TGTGCCAGCAGTGTTCCGGGACAGAACAATGGCTACACCTTC.

At least ten counts were recorded for this clonotype. The chain couples TRBV10-3 to TRBJ1-2; D gene unclear. The length of the CDR3 is 13 residues. V shed 3 bases and J shed 5 bases, with 10 bases lying between them. Germline CDR1 is ENHRY and CDR2 is SYGVKD. The CDR3: CAISDRVEYGYTF. The CDR3 DNA is TGTGCCATCAGTGATCGGGTTGAGTATGGCTACACCTTC.

The chain is built from TRBV2 and TRBJ1-4; 10 bases are shared with TRBD1. Germline V gives CDR1 SNHLY, CDR2 FYNNEI. This CDR3 is built from 14 residues. Unmatched junction bases numbered 6, after V lost 6 bases and J lost 8 bases. CDR3 DNA sequence: TGTGCCAGCAGCTACGGGGACAGGGGAGAAAAACTGTTTTTT. Translating it yields CASSYGDRGEKLFF.

This clonotype was recorded a few times. The genes are TRBV19 and TRBJ1-1; tentatively, D is TRBD1 (6 bases). V lost 10 bases to trimming and J lost 0 bases, with 12 bases between them. CDR1 is LNHDA, CDR2 SQIVND, per germline (reference sequence). This CDR3 is built from 13 residues. The CDR3 loop is CATLDRLNTEAFF. The CDR3 nucleotides read TGTGCCACTTTGGACAGATTGAACACTGAAGCTTTCTTT.

This clonotype was seen just once. The chain's CDR3 is CATSRDRGLGSNQPQHF. In DNA, the CDR3 is TGTGCCACCAGCAGAGATCGCGGGTTGGGGAGCAATCAGCCCCAGCATTTT. The chain couples TRBV15 to TRBJ1-5, with no clear D. Germline assignment: CDR1 LNHNV and CDR2 YYDKDF (reference sequence). Trimming stripped 0 bases from V and 1 base from J, with 13 bases between. CDR3 length: 17 amino acids.

As to this clonotype: With a much larger clone just one base away, this may be a read error. The V and J genes are TRBV24-1 and TRBJ2-7; either TRBD1 or TRBD2 may supply D (5 bases each). The germline V and J ends were trimmed by 7 bases and 3 bases, with 15 bases remaining between them. Looked up from germline, CDR1 is KGHDR and CDR2 is SFDVKD. This CDR3 has 14 residues. The CDR3 nucleotides are TGTGCCACCAGCGGGGCAGGGAGCTACTACGAGCAGTACTTC. Translation: CATSGAGSYYEQYF.

The chain joins TRBV7-3 to TRBJ2-2; no clear D gene. The CDR3 totals 12 residues. Between the trimmed V and J ends, which lost 5 bases and 10 bases, there was a span of 11 bases. CDR1 and CDR2 from the germline V gene are SGHTA and FQGTGA. The CDR3 spells CASSTRGAELFF. The CDR3 DNA reads TGTGCCAGCAGCACCCGCGGCGCGGAGCTGTTTTTT. The whole variable domain, remainder taken from reference TRBV7-3 and TRBJ2-2, is GAGVSQTPSNKVTEKGKYVELRCDPISGHTALYWYRQSLGQGPEFLIYFQGTGAADDSGLPNDRFFAVRPEGSVSTLKIQRTERGDSAVYLCASSTRGAELFFGEGSRLTVL.

The genes are TRBV6-4 and TRBJ1-5; D unresolved. Between the trimmed V and J ends, which lost 2 bases and 6 bases, there was a span of 8 bases. The CDR3 is 13 amino acids. The germline CDR1 and CDR2 sequences are MRHNA and SNTAGT. In nucleotides, the CDR3 is TGTGCCAGCAGTGACCAACTGGGTCAGCCCCAGCATTTT. Protein: CASSDQLGQPQHF.

This clonotype appeared many times. The chain is built from TRBV29-1 and TRBJ2-7; D unclear. CDR3 length: 15 residues. Germline loops: CDR1 SQVTM, CDR2 ANQGSEA. V was pared by 0 bases and J by 2 bases, with 14 bases between. This CDR3 is CSVEDHALGTYEQYF. For the CDR3, the DNA is TGCAGCGTTGAAGATCACGCTCTGGGCACCTACGAGCAGTACTTC.

V and J are TRBV7-9 and TRBJ1-2, with D tentatively TRBD1 (5 bases). The CDR3 is 10 residues long. From germline, CDR1 is SEHNR and CDR2 FQNEAQ (reference sequence). The V gene lost 7 bases and the J gene lost 8 bases, with 8 bases spanning the gap. This chain's CDR3 is CASIKGGYTF. DNA for the CDR3: TGTGCCAGCATCAAGGGGGGCTACACCTTC.

This clonotype was counted only a few times. The chain uses TRBV25-1 and TRBJ1-6; no definite D call. The length of the CDR3 is 13 residues. V lost 6 bases, J lost 7 bases, and 10 bases lay in between. Germline V gene lookup returns CDR1 MGHDK and CDR2 SYGVNS. CDR3 sequence reads: CASSQDPNSPLHF. The CDR3 DNA reads TGTGCCAGCAGCCAAGATCCAAATTCACCCCTCCACTTT.

The rearrangement joins TRBV7-9 to TRBJ2-7; a weak D match, TRBD2 (7 bases). The CDR3 length is 12 residues. Germline assignment: CDR1 SEHNR and CDR2 FQNEAQ (reference sequence). V was trimmed by 3 bases and J by 6 bases, leaving 9 bases between them. CDR3: CASSFGGLEQYF. The CDR3 coding sequence is TGTGCCAGCAGCTTCGGGGGGCTCGAGCAGTACTTC. Drawing the rest from reference TRBV7-9 and TRBJ2-7, the complete variable domain is DTGVSQNPRHKITKRGQNVTFRCDPISEHNRLYWYRQTLGQGPEFLTYFQNEAQLEKSRLLSDRFSAERPKGSFSTLEIQRTEQGDSAMYLCASSFGGLEQYFGPGTRLTVT.

The J gene is TRBJ1-2, the V gene TRBV9; TRBD1 is a possible D gene (5 bases). The CDR3 is made up of 16 amino acids. Trimming shortened V by 1 base and J by 6 bases, and 19 bases separated the two germline ends. Germline CDR1 SGDLS, CDR2 YYNGEE. In DNA form, the CDR3 reads TGTGCCAGCAGCGTAAAGGATTTTGGAGGGGTTGATGGCTACACCTTC. Translation gives CASSVKDFGGVDGYTF.

The rearrangement joins TRBV7-9 to TRBJ1-4; 7 nucleotides agree with TRBD1. Trimming removed 5 bases from V and 7 bases from J; junction bases left unmatched: 10. The CDR3 totals 15 residues. The V gene's germline CDR1 is SEHNR and CDR2 FQNEAQ (reference sequence). CDR3 nucleotide sequence: TGTGCCAGCAGCCCCGGGACAGCTAATGGTGAAAAACTGTTTTTT. It codes for CASSPGTANGEKLFF.

The chain carries TRBV6-1 and TRBJ2-7; possible D gene TRBD1, 6 bases. Germline CDR1 is MNHNS and CDR2 is SASEGT. The CDR3 runs to 15 residues. The V end was cut by 4 bases, the J end by 2 bases, with 15 bases between. DNA for the CDR3: TGTGCCAGCAGTGCCGACAGGTCCGCAACCTACGAGCAGTACTTC. It translates to CASSADRSATYEQYF.